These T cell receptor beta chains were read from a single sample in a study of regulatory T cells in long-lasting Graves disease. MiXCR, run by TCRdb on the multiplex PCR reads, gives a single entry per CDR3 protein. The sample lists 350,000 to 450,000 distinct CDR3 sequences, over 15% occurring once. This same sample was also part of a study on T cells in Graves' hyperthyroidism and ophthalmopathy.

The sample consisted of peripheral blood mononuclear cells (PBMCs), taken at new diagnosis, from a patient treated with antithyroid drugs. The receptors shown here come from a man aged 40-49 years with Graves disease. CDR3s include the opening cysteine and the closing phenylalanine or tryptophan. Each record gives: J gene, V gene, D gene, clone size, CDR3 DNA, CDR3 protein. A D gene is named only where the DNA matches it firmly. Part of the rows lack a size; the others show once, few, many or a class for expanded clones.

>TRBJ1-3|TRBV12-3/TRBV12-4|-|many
TGTGCCAGCAGTTTCGTTGGAGGAAACACCATATATTTT
CASSFVGGNTIYF
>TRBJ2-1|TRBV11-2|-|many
TGTGCCAGCAGCTTAGTGCGGGGGCTCAATGAGCAGTTCTTC
CASSLVRGLNEQFF
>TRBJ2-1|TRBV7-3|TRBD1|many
TGTGCCAGCAGCTTAACTGGGGGGCAGGGGGCAGGTGAGCAGTTCTTC
CASSLTGGQGAGEQFF
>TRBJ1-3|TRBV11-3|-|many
TGTGCCAGCAGCCTGGCCTACTTGGGATCGGCTGGAAACACCATATATTTT
CASSLAYLGSAGNTIYF
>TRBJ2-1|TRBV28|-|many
TGTGCCAGCTGTTCCGGGACCGCCTCCGAGCAGTTCTTC
CASCSGTASEQFF
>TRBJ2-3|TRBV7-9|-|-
TGTGCCAGCAGTTTTTATAAAGATACGCAGTATTTT
CASSFYKDTQYF
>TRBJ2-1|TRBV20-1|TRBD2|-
TGCAGTGCTAGGGGCGGCGGGGGATCCTACAATGAGCAGTTCTTC
CSARGGGGSYNEQFF
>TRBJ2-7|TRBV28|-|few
TGTGCCAGCAGTTTTGGGGCTAGTGCCGAGCAGTACTTC
CASSFGASAEQYF
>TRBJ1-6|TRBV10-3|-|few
TGTGCCATCAGTGAGGGTCGGACCTATAATTCACCCCTCCACTTT
CAISEGRTYNSPLHF
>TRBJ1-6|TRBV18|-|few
TGTGCCAGCTCACTTTGGACAGATAATTCACCCCTCCACTTT
CASSLWTDNSPLHF
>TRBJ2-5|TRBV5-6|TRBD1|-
TGTGCCAGCAGCTCCACCGGGACAGGGGGACCGGGCCAAGAGACCCAGTACTTC
CASSSTGTGGPGQETQYF
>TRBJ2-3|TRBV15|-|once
TGTGCCACCAGCAGAGGTAGCCCCGGAAGTGGCACAGATACGCAGTATTTT
CATSRGSPGSGTDTQYF
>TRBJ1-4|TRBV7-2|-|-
TGTGCCAGCAGCTTAGTAGGTTGGACGGCTGATAATGAAAAACTGTTTTTT
CASSLVGWTADNEKLFF
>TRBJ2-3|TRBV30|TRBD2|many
TGTGCCTGGACCGATGGGCTAGCGGGGGGCGATACGCAGTATTTT
CAWTDGLAGGDTQYF
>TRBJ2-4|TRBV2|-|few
TGTGCCAGCAGTGAGGGGTGGGCGGGCGGAAACATTCAGTACTTC
CASSEGWAGGNIQYF
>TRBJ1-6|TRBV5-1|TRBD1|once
TGCGCCAGCAGCCCACGGGGCTCCCGGACAGGGAGCTCCTATAATTCACCCCTCCACTTT
CASSPRGSRTGSSYNSPLHF
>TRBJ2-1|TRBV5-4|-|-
TGTGCCAGCAGCTTGGAACCGAGCTCCTACAATGAGCAGTTCTTC
CASSLEPSSYNEQFF
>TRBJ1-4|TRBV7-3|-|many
TGTGCCAGCAGCTTATTCAAGGCAGGGGATCGATATAGTGAAAAACTGTTTTTT
CASSLFKAGDRYSEKLFF
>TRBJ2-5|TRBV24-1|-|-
TGTGCCACCAGTGATTTGTGGGGGGCCCAAGAGACCCAGTACTTC
CATSDLWGAQETQYF
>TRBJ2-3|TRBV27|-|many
TGTGCCAGCAGCTTTGACGGGTTAACAGATACGCAGTATTTT
CASSFDGLTDTQYF
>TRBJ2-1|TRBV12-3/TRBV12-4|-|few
TGTGCCAGCAGTCGACAGCTTAGCTCCTACAATGAGCAGTTCTTC
CASSRQLSSYNEQFF
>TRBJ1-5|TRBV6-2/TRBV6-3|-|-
TGTGCCAGCAGTGAACGCAGCCGGGGCATCAAGTCAAATCAGCCCCAGCATTTT
CASSERSRGIKSNQPQHF
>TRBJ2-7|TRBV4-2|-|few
TGTGCCAGCAGCCAAGATCCCAGTTCCGGCGAGCAGTACTTC
CASSQDPSSGEQYF
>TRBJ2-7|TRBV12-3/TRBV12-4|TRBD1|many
TGTGCCAGCAGTCCGACCGAGTGGACAGGGGGCTACGAGCAGTACTTC
CASSPTEWTGGYEQYF
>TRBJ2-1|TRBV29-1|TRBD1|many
TGCAGCGTGGGACAGGGGGATGAGCAGTTCTTC
CSVGQGDEQFF